This T cell receptor beta chain was retrieved from a study of OX40 agonist ivuxolimab in advanced cancers. Background on the study: In this cohort, patients received ivuxolimab, an agonistic anti-OX40 (CD134) antibody.

As to this clone: Its antigen is unknown.

Study-level results: Relative to CD4+ cells, CD8+ T cells on average had more expanded clones.

TCRdb keeps only in-frame clones here, not all; method: immunoSEQ multiplex PCR. The sample lists more than 65,000 clones, approximately 89% occurring once. The CDR3 spans 15 residues. Germline-derived CDR1 and CDR2 are SNHLY and FYNNEI. The trim removed 4 bases at V and 4 bases at J, leaving 10 bases unmatched. The starting material was CD4+ or CD8+ T cells sorted from blood, obtained in a trial of the OX40 agonist ivuxolimab. The V and J genes are TRBV2 and TRBJ2-7; 7 positions match TRBD1. This clonotype originated in an adult with an advanced solid tumor such as melanoma, head and neck, liver or kidney cancer. This CDR3 reads CASSVGDSYYYEQYF. For the CDR3, the DNA is TGTGCCAGCAGTGTGGGGGACAGCTACTATTACGAGCAGTACTTC.